The rows below give T cell receptor beta chains drawn from one sample of a study of tumor-infiltrating lymphocytes in primary liver carcinoma. TCRdb processed the multiplex PCR reads anew with MiXCR; each CDR3 protein has one entry. The sample lists some 190,000 distinct CDR3 sequences, approximately 80% seen once, with 15% to 20% in the top ten. Sequenced sample: tumor tissue from primary liver carcinoma. All receptors come from a man between 35 and 55 years old with primary liver carcinoma and hepatitis B virus infection. The CDR3 runs from the conserved cysteine through the conserved F or W. A D gene is named only where the DNA matches it firmly.

J: TRBJ2-6
D: NA
V: TRBV28
length: 15
CDR3: CASSLGPSGVNVLTF
DNA: TGTGCCAGCAGTTTGGGCCCCTCTGGGGTCAACGTCCTGACTTTC

J: TRBJ2-1
D: TRBD2
V: TRBV29-1
length: 13
CDR3: CSSGTSIWNELFF
DNA: TGCAGCTCCGGGACTAGCATCTGGAATGAGCTGTTCTTC

J: TRBJ1-4
D: NA
V: TRBV6-1
length: 16
CDR3: CASSDGSGSGNEKLSF
DNA: TGTGCCAGCAGTGATGGCTCGGGTTCGGGTAATGAAAAACTGTCTTTT

J: TRBJ1-5
D: NA
V: TRBV6-1
length: 16
CDR3: CASSVITVPQGKPQHF
DNA: TGTGCCAGCAGTGTCATTACAGTGCCCCAGGGGAAGCCCCAGCATTTT

J: TRBJ2-1
D: TRBD1
V: TRBV4-3
length: 15
CDR3: CASSQIQGASDEQFF
DNA: TGTGCCAGCAGCCAAATTCAGGGGGCTAGCGATGAGCAGTTCTTC

J: TRBJ2-1
D: NA
V: TRBV6-2/TRBV6-3
length: 15
CDR3: CTSRIFLEGGRGQFF
DNA: TGTACCAGCCGAATATTCCTAGAGGGAGGACGAGGGCAGTTCTTC

J: TRBJ2-3
D: NA
V: TRBV5-1
length: 20
CDR3: CASRLSGGGPALPITDTQYF
DNA: TGCGCCAGCAGACTTTCTGGGGGCGGCCCTGCGCTGCCTATCACAGATACGCAGTATTTT

J: TRBJ2-5
D: NA
V: TRBV5-4
length: 12
CDR3: CASSTDQATQYF
DNA: TGTGCCAGCAGTACGGACCAAGCTACCCAGTACTTC

J: TRBJ2-7
D: TRBD2
V: TRBV11-2
length: 15
CDR3: CASSLGLGRFYEQYF
DNA: TGTGCCAGCAGTTTAGGACTAGGACGGTTCTACGAGCAGTATTTC

J: TRBJ1-3
D: NA
V: TRBV11-1
length: 15
CDR3: CASSSTRDYGKTIYF
DNA: TGTGCCAGCAGCTCGACCCGTGATTATGGAAAGACCATATATTTT

J: TRBJ1-2
D: TRBD1
V: TRBV28
length: 15
CDR3: CASHLQGQGAYGYTF
DNA: TGTGCCAGCCACCTACAGGGACAGGGAGCCTATGGCTACACCTTC

J: TRBJ2-1
D: NA
V: TRBV11-1
length: 15
CDR3: CASRFEGPLDNEQFF
DNA: TGTGCCAGCAGATTCGAGGGACCGCTAGACAATGAGCAGTTCTTC

J: TRBJ1-5
D: NA
V: TRBV6-1
length: 13
CDR3: CASNHGGNQPQRF
DNA: TGTGCCAGCAACCACGGCGGCAATCAGCCCCAGCGTTTT

J: TRBJ1-2
D: NA
V: TRBV11-1
length: 14
CDR3: CAISFMGFGYGYSF
DNA: TGTGCCATCAGCTTCATGGGATTTGGCTATGGCTACTCCTTC

J: TRBJ2-1
D: NA
V: TRBV7-3
length: 15
CDR3: CASSLGTRSYNEQFF
DNA: TGTGCCAGCAGCTTAGGCACGAGGTCCTACAATGAGCAGTTCTTC